Sequencing of this T cell receptor beta chain was carried out in a study of beta chain features in type 1 diabetes. The CDR3 spans 10 residues. Trimming cost V 1 base and J 9 bases, with 7 bases left between them. Germline assignment: CDR1 GTSNPN and CDR2 SVGIG (reference sequence). Expressed TCRB transcripts got sequenced, as all isolated RNA was reverse transcribed. Measured with immunoSEQ multiplex PCR; TCRdb has only the in-frame clones, and not every one. The sample carries some 220,000 clones, approximately 11% recorded once. This clone showed up just a few times. The sample taken for sequencing was central memory CD4+ T cells from blood. The chain has TRBV30 and TRBJ2-7; D unclear. The TCR sequence derives from a man aged 18 to 35 in good health. CDR3: CAWSGTGQYF. The CDR3 DNA reads TGTGCCTGGAGTGGCACCGGGCAGTACTTC.